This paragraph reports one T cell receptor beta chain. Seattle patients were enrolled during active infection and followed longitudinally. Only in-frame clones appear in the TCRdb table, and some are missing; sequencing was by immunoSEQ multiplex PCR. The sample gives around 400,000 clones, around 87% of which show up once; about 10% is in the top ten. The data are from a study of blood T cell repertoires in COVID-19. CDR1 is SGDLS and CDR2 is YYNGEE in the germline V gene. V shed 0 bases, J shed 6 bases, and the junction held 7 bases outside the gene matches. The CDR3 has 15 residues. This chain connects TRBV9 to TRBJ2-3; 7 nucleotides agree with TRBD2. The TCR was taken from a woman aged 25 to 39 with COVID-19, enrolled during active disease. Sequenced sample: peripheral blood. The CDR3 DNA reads TGTGCCAGCAGCGTAGACGGGAGGTTCGGGGATACGCAGTATTTT. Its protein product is CASSVDGRFGDTQYF. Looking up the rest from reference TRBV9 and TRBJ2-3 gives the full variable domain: DSGVTQTPKHLITATGQRVTLRCSPRSGDLSVYWYQQSLDQGLQFLIQYYNGEERAKGNILERFSAQQFPDLHSELNLSSLELGDSALYFCASSVDGRFGDTQYFGPGTRLTVL.